The 30 T cell receptor beta chains below come from one sample, sequenced in a study of cytomegalovirus exposure and HLA in healthy donors. Clones were sequenced by immunoSEQ multiplex PCR, and TCRdb holds only the in-frame ones, with some missing. This sample has some 170,000 clones; roughly 86% occur once, and the top ten carry less than 9.5%. Sequencing used PBMCs. Source of these receptors: a man in his thirties or forties in good health and CMV-seropositive.

The chain joins TRBV5-1 to TRBJ1-2; D possibly corresponds to TRBD1 (5 bases). Trimming took 5 bases from V and 1 from J, leaving 6 bases between them. Germline assignment: CDR1 SGHRS and CDR2 YFSETQ. The CDR3 has 12 residues. CDR3 coding DNA: TGCGCCAGCAGGACAGATAACTATGGCTACACCTTC. Translation gives CASRTDNYGYTF.

This clone has a single count. One end of the junction varies from germline; a read error may be responsible. J is TRBJ2-1 and V is TRBV5-1; D might be TRBD2 (5 bases). This CDR3 has 11 residues. CDR1 is SGHRS, CDR2 YFSETQ, per germline. In DNA form, the CDR3 reads TGCGCCAGCAGCCAAGAGAGGGTTTGGATCTTC. Its translation is CASSQERVWIF.

The rearrangement joins TRBV2 to TRBJ1-2; TRBD1 might be the D (5 bases). Trimming left V 2 bases short and J 5 bases short, with 12 bases between. Germline loops: CDR1 SNHLY, CDR2 FYNNEI. The CDR3 runs to 14 residues. CDR3 DNA: TGTGCCAGCAGTGAAATGCGTCAGGGTTATGGCTACACCTTC. This translates into CASSEMRQGYGYTF.

V gene TRBV7-9 combines with J gene TRBJ2-7; no definite D call. The CDR3 totals 17 residues. CDR1 and CDR2 from the germline V gene are SEHNR and FQNEAQ (reference sequence). V lost 5 bases and J lost 0, with 20 bases in between. CDR3 sequence: CASSPLIPRTSSYEQYF. CDR3 coding DNA: TGTGCCAGCAGCCCTCTTATCCCCCGTACGAGCTCCTACGAGCAGTACTTC.

This clone was counted only a few times. This sequence joins TRBV6-1 and TRBJ1-2; D uncertain. There are 9 residues in the CDR3. V shed 10 bases and J shed 10 bases, with 10 bases lying between them. The germline V gene encodes CDR1 MNHNS and CDR2 SASEGT. The CDR3 DNA follows: TGTGCCACCCTCGCGGCCTACACCTTC. Protein product: CATLAAYTF.

The rearrangement links TRBV2 to TRBJ2-7; D might be TRBD1 (6 bases). The CDR3 is made up of 15 amino acids. CDR1 is SNHLY, CDR2 FYNNEI, per germline. V lost 7 bases, J lost 2 bases, and 18 bases lay in between. The CDR3 DNA is TGTGCCAGCAACAAGGTTGGGGACAAGGCCTACGAGCAGTACTTC. Translation gives CASNKVGDKAYEQYF.

The chain is built from TRBV7-3 and TRBJ1-4; D unclear. Trimming stripped 8 bases from V and 3 bases from J, with 10 bases between. This CDR3 spans 13 amino acids. Germline V lookup: CDR1 SGHTA, CDR2 FQGTGA. Here the CDR3 reads CASAPTPNEKLFF. As DNA, the CDR3 is TGTGCCAGCGCACCTACTCCTAATGAAAAACTGTTTTTT.

Only one count was recorded for this clone. The J gene is TRBJ2-7, the V gene TRBV28; 10 nucleotides match TRBD1. Trimming cost V 6 bases and J 2 bases; bases outside gene matches: 13. CDR1 and CDR2 from the germline V gene are MDHEN and SYDVKM. This CDR3 is 17 amino acids long. CDR3 amino acids: CASSSTGGHWYPYEQYF. Here the CDR3 DNA reads TGTGCCAGCAGCTCGACAGGGGGCCACTGGTACCCCTACGAGCAGTACTTC.

The chain has TRBV6-5 and TRBJ2-5; the match to TRBD1 covers 8 bases. CDR3 size: 13 residues. Germline trimming cut 10 bases from V and 5 bases from J; bases unmatched to any gene: 9. Germline V gene lookup returns CDR1 MNHEY and CDR2 SVGAGI. The DNA of the CDR3 is TGTGCCATCGGGGACAGGCGTAGGGAGACCCAGTACTTC. It codes for CAIGDRRRETQYF.

The chain is built from TRBV6-5 and TRBJ2-7; D possibly corresponds to TRBD2 (5 bases). The CDR3 has 14 residues. V lost 2 bases and J lost 0, with 8 bases in between. Germline V gene sequence: CDR1 MNHEY, CDR2 SVGAGI. The CDR3: CASSYGTSSYEQYF. CDR3 sequence (DNA): TGTGCCAGCAGTTACGGTACTAGCTCCTACGAGCAGTACTTC.

The rearrangement uses TRBV6-5 and TRBJ1-1; weak D call: TRBD1 (5 bases). Between the trimmed V and J ends, which lost 4 bases and 6 bases, there was a span of 12 bases. The CDR3 contains 13 residues. From germline, CDR1 is MNHEY and CDR2 SVGAGI. The CDR3: CASSFGRQSEAFF. The CDR3 DNA reads as TGTGCCAGCAGTTTCGGAAGACAGTCTGAAGCTTTCTTT.

The chain is built from TRBV30 and TRBJ2-3; unclear D gene. CDR1 and CDR2 (germline): GTSNPN, SVGIG (reference sequence). The CDR3 sequence is 11 residues long. Trimming shortened V by 4 bases and J by 4 bases, and 6 bases separated the two germline ends. The CDR3 here is CAWNRADTQYF. The CDR3, as DNA: TGTGCCTGGAATCGCGCAGATACGCAGTATTTT. Supplemented by reference TRBV30 and TRBJ2-3, the full variable domain reads SQTIHQWPATLVQPVGSPLSLECTVEGTSNPNLYWYRQAAGRGLQLLFYSVGIGQISSEVPQNLSASRPQDRQFILSSKKLLLSDSGFYLCAWNRADTQYFGPGTRLTVL.

The chain joins TRBV5-1 to TRBJ2-1; D not certain. CDR3 size: 12 residues. Trimming stripped 2 bases from V and 6 bases from J, with 6 bases between. Germline V gene lookup returns CDR1 SGHRS and CDR2 YFSETQ. CDR3 DNA sequence: TGCGCCAGCAGCTTTCTCGTCAATGAGCAGTTCTTC. This encodes CASSFLVNEQFF.

V gene TRBV7-2 combines with J gene TRBJ2-3, with 12 bases matching TRBD1. V lost 0 bases and J lost 5; bases outside the gene matches: 3. The V gene's germline CDR1 is SGHTA and CDR2 FQGNSA. The CDR3 runs to 16 residues. CDR3 residues: CASSLAGTGGVDTQYF. The CDR3 DNA reads as TGTGCCAGCAGCTTAGCTGGGACAGGGGGCGTAGATACGCAGTATTTT.

This chain uses TRBV9 with TRBJ1-2; D is unresolved. The CDR3 is 12 amino acids. The V end was cut by 2 bases, the J end by 8 bases, with 10 bases between. The germline V gene has CDR1 SGDLS and CDR2 YYNGEE. The CDR3 DNA follows: TGTGCCAGCAGCGTGCGGGCGGGCGGCTACACCTTC. Its translation is CASSVRAGGYTF.

The V call is TRBV6-1, the J call TRBJ2-1, with TRBD2 identical over 10 bases. V gave up 4 bases and J gave up 6 bases; unmatched junction bases: 12. Germline V CDR1 and CDR2: MNHNS, SASEGT. This CDR3 spans 17 amino acids. In DNA form, the CDR3 reads TGTGCCAGCAGTGGAGTAAACCCAGCGGGGGGGCTCAATGAGCAGTTCTTC. Translating gives CASSGVNPAGGLNEQFF.

This clone was observed once. The rearrangement links TRBV5-4 to TRBJ2-7; 9 bases are shared with TRBD1. V lost 5 bases and J lost 1; bases outside the gene matches: 7. CDR1 is SGHNT, CDR2 YYREEE, per germline (reference sequence). The CDR3 runs 15 residues. The CDR3 region has the DNA TGTGCCAGCAGTTACCGGGACAGGGCTTCCTACGAGCAGTACTTC. It specifies CASSYRDRASYEQYF.

This chain joins TRBV5-1 and TRBJ1-4; no definite D call. Trimming cost V 0 bases and J 2 bases, with 5 bases left between them. This CDR3 region has 14 residues. Germline CDR1 SGHRS, CDR2 YFSETQ. CDR3 region: CASSLGDTNEKLFF. Written as DNA, the CDR3 is TGCGCCAGCAGCTTGGGTGACACTAATGAAAAACTGTTTTTT.

This clone was observed a single time. V and J are TRBV27 and TRBJ2-7; TRBD2 might be the D (6 bases). Germline CDR1 reads MNHEY; CDR2 reads SMNVEV (reference sequence). The length of the CDR3 is 13 residues. V shed 6 bases and J shed 7 bases, with 16 bases lying between them. CDR3 protein: CASSSKRAGEQYF. CDR3 sequence (DNA): TGTGCCAGCAGCTCAAAGAGGGCGGGGGAGCAGTACTTC.

This chain uses TRBV29-1 with TRBJ2-1; possibly TRBD2 for D (5 bases). The CDR3 is 18 residues long. CDR1 SQVTM and CDR2 ANQGSEA come from the germline V gene. With 1 base removed from V and 5 bases from J, the gap between germline ends came to 24 bases. CDR3 protein: CSVEVAGLGESFNNEQFF. The CDR3 DNA reads as TGCAGCGTTGAAGTGGCAGGACTTGGGGAGTCCTTCAACAATGAGCAGTTCTTC.

The chain carries TRBV6-1 and TRBJ1-5; the match to TRBD1 covers 7 bases. CDR1 and CDR2 (germline): MNHNS, SASEGT. V dropped 6 bases and J dropped 6; count of bases not matched to a gene: 8. CDR3 length equals 14 residues. CDR3 amino acids: CASSTQGMGQPQHF. Written as DNA, the CDR3 is TGTGCCAGCAGCACACAGGGGATGGGTCAGCCCCAGCATTTT.

The CDR3 region has the DNA TGTGCCAGCAGCTCCGGACTAGCATGGACCCAGTACTTC. Amino acid sequence: CASSSGLAWTQYF. The chain joins TRBV11-3 to TRBJ2-5; 8 positions match TRBD2. The germline CDR1 and CDR2 sequences are SGHNT and YENEEA. The CDR3 extends over 13 amino acids. V shed 4 bases, J shed 7 bases, and the junction held 5 bases outside the gene matches. The variable domain in full, with the rest retrieved from reference TRBV11-3 and TRBJ2-5, is EAGVVQSPRYKIIEKKQPVAFWCNPISGHNTLYWYLQNLGQGPELLIRYENEEAVDDSQLPKDRFSAERLKGVDSTLKIQPAELGDSAVYLCASSSGLAWTQYFGPGTRLLVL.

This clone was recorded only once. The V and J genes are TRBV7-9 and TRBJ2-7; 7 nucleotides line up with TRBD2. The CDR3 contains 14 residues. After removal of 6 bases from V and 7 bases from J, the junction contained 12 bases not matched to a gene. The germline gives CDR1 SEHNR, CDR2 FQNEAQ (reference sequence). CDR3 loop: CASRGGSVSGEQYF. CDR3 sequence (DNA): TGTGCCAGCAGGGGCGGGAGCGTATCAGGAGAGCAGTACTTC.

The rearrangement links TRBV13 to TRBJ2-3; D remains ambiguous. V lost 7 bases and J lost 2, with 7 bases in between. Per the germline V gene, CDR1 is PRHDT and CDR2 is FYEKMQ (reference sequence). This CDR3 has 12 residues. This CDR3 is CASNRVTDTQYF. CDR3 DNA sequence: TGTGCCAGCAATCGGGTCACAGATACGCAGTATTTT.

The table lists this clone with a few counts. The J gene is TRBJ2-7, the V gene TRBV11-2; D is undetermined. The germline V and J ends were trimmed by 1 base and 3 bases, with 7 bases remaining between them. The length of the CDR3 is 13 residues. Germline lookup yields CDR1 SGHAT and CDR2 FQNNGV. The CDR3 is CASSLGTGYEQYF. The DNA for the CDR3 is TGTGCCAGCAGCTTAGGAACCGGCTACGAGCAGTACTTC.

The genes are TRBV5-1 and TRBJ1-1, with a possible D match to TRBD1 (5 bases). CDR3 length: 15 residues. Trimming removed 0 bases at V and 0 bases at J, with 9 bases between. Germline V gene data show CDR1 as SGHRS and CDR2 as YFSETQ. DNA for the CDR3: TGCGCCAGCAGCTTGGAGGGACCGATGAACACTGAAGCTTTCTTT. Amino acids: CASSLEGPMNTEAFF.

The V call is TRBV6-5, the J call TRBJ2-7, with a weak D call TRBD1 (7 bases). This CDR3 is built from 14 residues. CDR1 MNHEY and CDR2 SVGAGI come from the germline V gene. V was trimmed by 0 bases and J by 5 bases, leaving 11 bases between them. The CDR3 bases are TGTGCCAGCAGTTACTCGGGCAGGGGGGACGAGCAGTACTTC. Translated: CASSYSGRGDEQYF.

On this clone: The junction departs from the called germline gene at one end, perhaps through a read error. Other DNA sequences in the same sample also yield this CDR3. This sequence joins TRBV5-6 and TRBJ2-7; TRBD2 matches 10 bases. Germline V gene sequence: CDR1 SGHDT, CDR2 YYEEEE. There are 15 residues in the CDR3. CDR3 bases: TGCGCCAGCAGCTTTGGGGGGACTAGCGTTTACGAGCAGTACTTC. It is translated as CASSFGGTSVYEQYF.

The V gene is TRBV5-1, the J gene TRBJ2-7; 9 bases agree with TRBD2. The junction had 7 bases not matched to a gene; V was cut back by 5 bases and J by 7 bases. The length of the CDR3 is 13 residues. Germline V gives CDR1 SGHRS, CDR2 YFSETQ. Here the CDR3 DNA reads TGCGCCAGCAGTAATAGCGGGAGTCGGGAGCAGTACTTC. This sequence encodes CASSNSGSREQYF.

The V and J genes are TRBV7-3 and TRBJ2-7, with TRBD1 matching over 8 bases. Trimming cost V 5 bases and J 2 bases; bases outside gene matches: 8. CDR3 length equals 15 residues. Germline V gene sequence: CDR1 SGHTA, CDR2 FQGTGA. DNA for the CDR3: TGTGCCAGCAGCCTAGGGACAGGCGCAACCTACGAGCAGTACTTC. It yields the protein CASSLGTGATYEQYF. Based on the CDR3 plus reference TRBV7-3 and TRBJ2-7, the full variable domain is GAGVSQTPSNKVTEKGKYVELRCDPISGHTALYWYRQSLGQGPEFLIYFQGTGAADDSGLPNDRFFAVRPEGSVSTLKIQRTERGDSAVYLCASSLGTGATYEQYFGPGTRLTVT.